This T cell receptor (beta chain) was recorded in a study of response to subunit inactivated influenza vaccine. TCRdb used MiXCR to reprocess the RT-PCR reads, holding one entry per CDR3 protein. The profile shows 150,000 to 200,000 distinct CDR3 sequences, less than 15% of them singletons. The CDR3 covers 15 residues. Germline V gene lookup returns CDR1 MNHNS and CDR2 SASEGT. Trimming removed 5 bases at V and 5 bases at J, with 18 bases between. These data also featured in a second study, about T cells expressing NK-cell markers. This second study notes: In generating TCR beta cDNA, 5'RACE template switching with UMIs was used. The study sequenced eight donors, seven HCMV-seropositive and one seronegative. T cells sorted in several experiments were restricted to alpha-beta TCR T cells by an anti-gamma-delta TCR antibody. The CD3+CD56-NKG2C+ fraction of a handful of donors was likewise dominated by these clonotypes.

The sequence was collected from a man in his fifties who received an inactivated influenza vaccine. The genes are TRBV6-1 and TRBJ1-2, with a tentative D call TRBD1 (5 bases). The specimen comprised CD8+ T cells sorted from PBMCs, sampled roughly 12 days after vaccination. The CDR3: CASSPLADSLYGYTF. The CDR3 DNA sequence: TGTGCCAGCAGTCCCCTCGCCGACAGCTTGTATGGCTACACCTTC.